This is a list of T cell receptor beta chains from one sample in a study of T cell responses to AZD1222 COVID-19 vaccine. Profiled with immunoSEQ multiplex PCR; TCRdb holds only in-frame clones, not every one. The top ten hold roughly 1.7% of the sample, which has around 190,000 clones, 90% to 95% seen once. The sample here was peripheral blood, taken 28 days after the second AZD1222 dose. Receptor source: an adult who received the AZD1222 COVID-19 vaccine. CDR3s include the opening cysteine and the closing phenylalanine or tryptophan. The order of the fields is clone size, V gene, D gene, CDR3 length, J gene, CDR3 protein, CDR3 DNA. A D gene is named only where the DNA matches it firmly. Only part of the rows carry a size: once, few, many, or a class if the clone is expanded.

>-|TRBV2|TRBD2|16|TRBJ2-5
CASRGTSGSILETQYF
TGTGCCAGCAGAGGGACTAGCGGGAGTATTTTGGAGACCCAGTACTTC
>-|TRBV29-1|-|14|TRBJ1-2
CSVVDVEGNYGYTF
TGCAGCGTTGTAGATGTCGAGGGAAACTATGGCTACACCTTC
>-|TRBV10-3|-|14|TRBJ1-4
CAIRGGLGNEKLFF
TGTGCCATCAGGGGGGGCCTGGGTAATGAAAAACTGTTTTTT
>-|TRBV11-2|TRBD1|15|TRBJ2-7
CASSQVGTGGREQYF
TGTGCCAGCAGCCAGGTGGGGACAGGGGGCCGGGAGCAGTACTTC
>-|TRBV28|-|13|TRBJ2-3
CASRSRGADTQYF
TGTGCCAGCAGGTCTAGAGGAGCAGATACGCAGTATTTT
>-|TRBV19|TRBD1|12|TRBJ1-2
CASSIGQGGYTF
TGTGCCAGTAGTATAGGACAGGGCGGCTACACCTTC
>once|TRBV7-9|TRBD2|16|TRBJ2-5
CASSLLRGGPRETQYF
TGTGCCAGCAGCTTACTGCGGGGGGGCCCCCGGGAGACCCAGTACTTC
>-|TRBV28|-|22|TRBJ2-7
CASSLEASQGTGSRGPLGEQYF
TGTGCCAGCAGTTTGGAAGCGAGTCAAGGAACAGGTTCACGGGGTCCCCTCGGCGAGCAGTACTTC
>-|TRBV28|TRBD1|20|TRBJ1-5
CASRGYIGGTGPTGNQPQHF
TGTGCCAGCAGAGGATATATTGGGGGGACAGGGCCAACGGGGAATCAGCCCCAGCATTTT
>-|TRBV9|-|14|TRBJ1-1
CASSVGQLNTEAFF
TGTGCCAGCAGCGTAGGGCAACTGAACACTGAAGCTTTCTTT
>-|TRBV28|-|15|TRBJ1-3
CASSLPYGSGNTIYF
TGTGCCAGCAGTCTCCCCTACGGGTCTGGAAACACCATATATTTT
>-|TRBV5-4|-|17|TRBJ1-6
CASSLAGQAAYNSPLHF
TGTGCCAGCAGCTTGGCCGGTCAGGCCGCCTATAATTCACCCCTCCACTTT
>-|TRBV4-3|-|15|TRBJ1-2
CASSQSGTDNYGYTF
TGCGCCAGCAGCCAGTCCGGGACGGATAACTATGGCTACACCTTC
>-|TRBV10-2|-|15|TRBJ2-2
CASTWVGGPTGELFF
TGCGCCAGCACGTGGGTGGGAGGCCCTACCGGGGAGCTGTTTTTT
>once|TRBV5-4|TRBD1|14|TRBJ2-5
CASSQQGIRETQYF
TGTGCCAGCAGCCAACAGGGGATCCGAGAGACCCAGTACTTC
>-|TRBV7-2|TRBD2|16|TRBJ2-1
CASSLGLAGAYNEQFF
TGTGCCAGCAGCTTAGGACTAGCGGGGGCTTACAATGAGCAGTTCTTC
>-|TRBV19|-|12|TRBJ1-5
CASRVGNQPQHF
TGTGCCAGTAGGGTTGGCAATCAGCCCCAGCATTTT
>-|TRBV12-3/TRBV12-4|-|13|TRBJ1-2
CASSPYGAYGYTF
TGTGCCAGCAGTCCCTACGGGGCCTATGGCTACACCTTC
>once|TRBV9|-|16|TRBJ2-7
CASSAQVGSSSYEQYF
TGTGCCAGCAGCGCCCAGGTGGGGTCTAGCTCCTACGAGCAGTACTTC
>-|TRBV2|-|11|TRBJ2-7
CASSPVGEQYF
TGTGCCAGCAGTCCGGTGGGGGAGCAGTACTTC
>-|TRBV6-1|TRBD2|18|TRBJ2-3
CASSEGKTSGGLTDTQYF
TGTGCCAGCAGTGAGGGAAAGACTAGCGGGGGCCTCACAGATACGCAGTATTTT
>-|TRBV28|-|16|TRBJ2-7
CASRTETPGRIYEQYF
TGTGCCAGCAGAACGGAAACCCCGGGACGGATCTACGAGCAGTACTTC
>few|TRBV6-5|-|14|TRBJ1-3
CAGGGLQDGSTIYF
TGTGCCGGTGGGGGTTTACAGGATGGTAGCACCATATATTTT
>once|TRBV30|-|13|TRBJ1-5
CAWSVTGLSPQHF
TGTGCCTGGAGTGTGACGGGTTTATCGCCCCAGCATTTT
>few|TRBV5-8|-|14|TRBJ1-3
CASSRSSQGNTIYF
TGTGCCAGCAGCCGATCTAGTCAAGGAAACACCATATATTTT
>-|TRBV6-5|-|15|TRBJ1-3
CASRPHVFSGNTIYF
TGTGCCAGCAGGCCACATGTGTTCTCTGGAAACACCATATATTTT
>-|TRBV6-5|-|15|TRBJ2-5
CASTLASLGLETQYF
TGTGCCAGCACATTAGCTAGCCTGGGACTAGAGACCCAGTACTTC
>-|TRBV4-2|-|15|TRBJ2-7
CASSHLEGSGSEQYF
TGTGCCAGCAGCCATCTCGAGGGATCGGGCTCCGAGCAGTACTTC
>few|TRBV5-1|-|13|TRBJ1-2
CASSLEGSYGYTF
TGCGCCAGCAGCTTGGAAGGCAGCTATGGCTACACCTTC
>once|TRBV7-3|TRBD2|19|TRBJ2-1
CASSSPASGRAGSYNEQFF
TGTGCCAGCAGCTCCCCCGCTAGCGGGAGGGCGGGGTCCTACAATGAGCAGTTCTTC
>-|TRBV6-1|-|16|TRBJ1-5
CASSEGRRGLNQPQHF
TGTGCCAGCAGTGAAGGTCGGCGGGGCTTGAATCAGCCCCAGCATTTT
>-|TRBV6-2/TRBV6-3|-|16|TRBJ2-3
CASSYSTGSSTDTQYF
TGTGCCAGCAGTTATTCGACAGGATCTAGCACAGATACGCAGTATTTT
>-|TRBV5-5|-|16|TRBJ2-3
CASSLRVGTGTDTQYF
TGTGCCAGCAGCTTGAGAGTGGGCACTGGGACAGATACGCAGTATTTT
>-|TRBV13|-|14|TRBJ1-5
CASSLGRRDQPQHF
TGTGCCAGCAGCTTAGGCCGGCGGGATCAGCCCCAGCATTTT
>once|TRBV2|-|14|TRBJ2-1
CASRPGSSYNEQFF
TGTGCCAGTCGCCCCGGGAGCTCCTACAATGAGCAGTTCTTC
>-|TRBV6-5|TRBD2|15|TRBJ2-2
CASSPSGFNTGELFF
TGTGCCAGCAGTCCTAGCGGCTTTAACACCGGGGAGCTGTTTTTT
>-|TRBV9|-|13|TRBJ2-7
CASSGQANYEQYF
TGTGCCAGCAGCGGACAGGCCAACTACGAGCAGTACTTC
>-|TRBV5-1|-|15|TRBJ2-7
CASSLVRGRVNEQYF
TGCGCCAGCAGCTTGGTCCGGGGACGGGTTAACGAGCAGTACTTC
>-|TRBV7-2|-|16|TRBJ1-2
CASSRVGAGFYYGYTF
TGTGCCAGCAGCCGCGTGGGGGCAGGGTTTTACTATGGCTACACCTTC